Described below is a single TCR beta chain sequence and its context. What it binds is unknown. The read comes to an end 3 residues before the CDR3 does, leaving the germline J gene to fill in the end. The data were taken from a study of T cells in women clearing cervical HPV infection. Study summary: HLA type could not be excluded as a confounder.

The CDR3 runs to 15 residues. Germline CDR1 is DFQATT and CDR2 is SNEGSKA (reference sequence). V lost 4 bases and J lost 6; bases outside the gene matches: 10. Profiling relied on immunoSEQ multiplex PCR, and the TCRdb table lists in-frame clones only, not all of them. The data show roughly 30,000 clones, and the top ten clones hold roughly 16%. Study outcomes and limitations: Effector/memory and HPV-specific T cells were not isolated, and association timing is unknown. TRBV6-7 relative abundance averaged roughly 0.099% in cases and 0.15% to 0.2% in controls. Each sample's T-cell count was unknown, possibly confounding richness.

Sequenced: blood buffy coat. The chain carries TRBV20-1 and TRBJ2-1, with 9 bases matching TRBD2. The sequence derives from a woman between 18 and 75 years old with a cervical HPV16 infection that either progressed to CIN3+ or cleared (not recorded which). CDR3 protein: CSATGMREGLNEQFF. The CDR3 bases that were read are TGCAGTGCTACTGGTATGCGGGAGGGCCTCAATGAG.